The 20 T cell receptor beta chains in this list originate from one sample, sequenced in a study of T-cell reconstitution after alpha-beta-depleted transplantation in children. Unique molecular identifiers tagged the TCRbeta library. Using its own MiXCR run on the PCR reads, TCRdb lists one record per CDR3 protein. Among over 400,000 distinct CDR3 sequences listed, approximately 41% were seen once. The starting material was PBMCs, obtained before TCRalphabeta/CD19-depleted stem cell transplant. All receptors come from a girl aged 2-10 years with aplastic anemia, due to receive a stem cell transplant.

The chain combines TRBV20-1 with TRBJ2-7; D remains unclear. The V gene lost 5 bases and the J gene lost 0 bases, with 20 bases spanning the gap. Germline CDR1 is DFQATT and CDR2 is SNEGSKA (reference sequence). The CDR3 is made up of 16 amino acids. The chain's CDR3 is CSALRVAAPSSYEQYF. The CDR3 DNA follows: TGCAGTGCTCTCCGAGTAGCCGCGCCCTCCTCCTACGAGCAGTACTTC.

The rearrangement uses TRBV30 and TRBJ2-3; TRBD1 or TRBD2 may be the D gene (5 bases each). The CDR3 spans 14 residues. Deletions cut 4 bases from V and 0 bases from J, with 11 bases between. Looked up from germline, CDR1 is GTSNPN and CDR2 is SVGIG (reference sequence). This CDR3 reads CAWKGRASTDTQYF. The CDR3 bases are TGTGCCTGGAAGGGACGGGCTAGCACAGATACGCAGTATTTT.

The chain joins TRBV28 to TRBJ2-5; possibly TRBD2 for D (5 bases). V was pared by 3 bases and J by 4 bases, with 24 bases between. Germline V CDR1 and CDR2: MDHEN, SYDVKM. The CDR3 runs 18 residues. The CDR3 region is CASSFNYIASNFLETQYF. The CDR3 DNA sequence: TGTGCCAGCAGTTTTAATTATATAGCTAGCAACTTTTTAGAGACCCAGTACTTC.

Ten or more counts support this clonotype. The chain links TRBV20-1 to TRBJ1-2; tentative D call: TRBD1 (5 bases). This CDR3 contains 18 residues. V was shortened by 0 bases and J by 0 bases, with 20 bases between the two germline ends. Germline V CDR1 and CDR2: DFQATT, SNEGSKA (reference sequence). As DNA, the CDR3 is TGCAGTGCTAGAGATTGGGGGGGGTTGTACAAAACTAACTATGGCTACACCTTC. Translating gives CSARDWGGLYKTNYGYTF.

J is TRBJ2-2 and V is TRBV27, with D hard to call. From germline, CDR1 is MNHEY and CDR2 SMNVEV (reference sequence). V was pared by 5 bases and J by 8 bases, with 12 bases between. The CDR3 runs 13 residues. The CDR3 here is CASSTILGGELFF. DNA of the CDR3: TGTGCCAGCAGTACCATACTGGGAGGGGAGCTGTTTTTT.

This chain uses TRBV7-8 with TRBJ2-4, with unresolved D. Trimming pared 1 base from V and 4 bases from J, leaving 8 bases between. CDR1 SGHVS and CDR2 FQNEAQ come from the germline V gene. The CDR3 is made up of 14 amino acids. The chain's CDR3 is CASSLGQPKNIQYF. CDR3 nucleotides: TGTGCCAGCAGCTTAGGTCAGCCTAAAAACATTCAGTACTTC.

This clonotype was counted ten times or more. This chain links TRBV9 with TRBJ1-1; 8 bases match TRBD1. The germline V gene encodes CDR1 SGDLS and CDR2 YYNGEE. CDR3 length: 14 residues. The ends lost 3 bases at V and 6 bases at J; junction bases unmatched: 7. DNA of the CDR3: TGTGCCAGCAGCGCCCGATCGACAGGGGCTGAAGCTTTCTTT. It encodes CASSARSTGAEAFF.

This clonotype showed up just a few times. V usage is TRBV7-2 and J usage is TRBJ1-2; TRBD1 matches at 7 bases. Trimming cost V 5 bases and J 3 bases; bases outside gene matches: 12. Germline values: CDR1 SGHTA, CDR2 FQGNSA. The CDR3 sequence is 16 residues long. This CDR3 is CASSPEGSGTDYGYTF. The CDR3 bases are TGTGCCAGCAGCCCAGAAGGGTCCGGGACAGACTATGGCTACACCTTC. The full variable domain, rest sourced from reference TRBV7-2 and TRBJ1-2, is GAGVSQSPSNKVTEKGKDVELRCDPISGHTALYWYRQSLGQGLEFLIYFQGNSAPDKSGLPSDRFSAERTGGSVSTLTIQRTQQEDSAVYLCASSPEGSGTDYGYTFGSGTRLTVV.

The chain recombines TRBV4-2 with TRBJ2-2, with 8 positions matching TRBD2. J was trimmed by 5 bases and V by 10 bases; bases with no gene match: 9. CDR1 LGHNA and CDR2 YNFKEQ come from the germline V gene. The CDR3 totals 14 residues. The CDR3 coding sequence is TGTGCCACCTCCCCAGCGGGAGCTACCGGGGAGCTGTTTTTT. This codes for CATSPAGATGELFF.

This chain connects TRBV20-1 to TRBJ1-4; D is unclear. This CDR3 is built from 14 residues. Germline values: CDR1 DFQATT, CDR2 SNEGSKA (reference sequence). Trimming took 5 bases from V and 7 from J, leaving 17 bases between them. The CDR3 loop reads CSAEAAGEGEKLFF. The CDR3 region has the DNA TGCAGTGCTGAGGCGGCCGGGGAAGGTGAAAAACTGTTTTTT.

This clonotype was recorded a few times. The chain combines TRBV6-5 with TRBJ1-2, with no clear D. CDR1 and CDR2 from the germline V gene are MNHEY and SVGAGI. This CDR3 comprises 12 residues. Trimming shortened V by 7 bases and J by 1 base, and 7 bases separated the two germline ends. The CDR3 DNA reads TGTGCCAGCAAAGCGGATAACTATGGCTACACCTTC. This codes for CASKADNYGYTF.

This clonotype was detected many times. J is TRBJ2-3 and V is TRBV12-3 or TRBV12-4, with 8 bases fitting TRBD2. With V trimmed by 1 base and J by 2 bases, 5 bases remained unmatched. The CDR3 is 16 residues long. The CDR3 sequence is CASSLEVAGLTDTQYF. Here the CDR3 DNA reads TGTGCCAGCAGTTTAGAGGTAGCGGGACTCACAGATACGCAGTATTTT.

The rearrangement uses TRBV10-3 and TRBJ2-3; 10 bases agree with TRBD1. The CDR3 runs 15 residues. Germline CDR1 reads ENHRY; CDR2 reads SYGVKD. Trimming removed 10 bases from V and 5 bases from J; junction bases left unmatched: 12. The CDR3 nucleotides are TGTGCCACGGCAGACAGGGGGCTTCAGGGAGATACGCAGTATTTT. Protein product: CATADRGLQGDTQYF.

V and J are TRBV20-1 and TRBJ2-5; 7 bases line up with TRBD2. The germline V gene has CDR1 DFQATT and CDR2 SNEGSKA (reference sequence). The CDR3 length is 14 residues. The junction had 6 bases not matched to a gene; V was cut back by 0 bases and J by 5 bases. The CDR3 bases are TGCAGTGCTAGAGATGGGGAGGGTCCGGAGACCCAGTACTTC. It specifies CSARDGEGPETQYF.

This chain connects TRBV29-1 to TRBJ2-3; a possible D gene is TRBD2 (5 bases). There are 13 residues in the CDR3. Germline CDR1 is SQVTM and CDR2 is ANQGSEA. Between the trimmed V and J ends, which lost 3 bases and 5 bases, there was a span of 12 bases. The DNA of the CDR3 is TGCAGCGTTGATGGGGAGCCCATAGATACGCAGTATTTT. It codes for CSVDGEPIDTQYF.

This clonotype was detected many times. The chain recombines TRBV20-1 with TRBJ2-1; no definite D call. This CDR3 is built from 11 residues. Germline values: CDR1 DFQATT, CDR2 SNEGSKA (reference sequence). V was trimmed by 6 bases and J by 4 bases, leaving 7 bases between them. CDR3 protein: CSATFYNEQFF. The DNA for the CDR3 is TGCAGTGCCACCTTTTACAATGAGCAGTTCTTC.

The gene calls are TRBV7-3 and TRBJ2-1, with 7 bases identical to TRBD1. The CDR3 is 15 residues long. Trimming at V came to 5 bases and at J to 6 bases, leaving 10 bases not matched to a gene. The V gene's germline CDR1 is SGHTA and CDR2 FQGTGA. In DNA form, the CDR3 reads TGTGCCAGCAGCCCACGGGGACAGAGCTTCAATGAGCAGTTCTTC. It is translated as CASSPRGQSFNEQFF. Filled out from reference TRBV7-3 and TRBJ2-1, the complete variable domain reads GAGVSQTPSNKVTEKGKYVELRCDPISGHTALYWYRQSLGQGPEFLIYFQGTGAADDSGLPNDRFFAVRPEGSVSTLKIQRTERGDSAVYLCASSPRGQSFNEQFFGPGTRLTVL.

The chain couples TRBV4-1 to TRBJ1-2; D is perhaps TRBD1 (5 bases). CDR3 length equals 16 residues. From germline, CDR1 is MGHRA and CDR2 YSYEKL. V shed 3 bases and J shed 3 bases, with 17 bases lying between them. CDR3 nucleotides: TGCGCCAGCAGCCATAGGCCAAAGGGGCTAGACTATGGCTACACCTTC. As protein: CASSHRPKGLDYGYTF.

The chain is built from TRBV20-1 and TRBJ2-5; D is perhaps TRBD1 or TRBD2 (5 bases each). V gave up 8 bases and J gave up 5 bases, with 15 bases separating them. Germline-derived CDR1 and CDR2 are DFQATT and SNEGSKA (reference sequence). There are 12 residues in the CDR3. CDR3 nucleotide sequence: TGCAGTCCGACGGGGCCTCGGGAGACCCAGTACTTC. Its translation: CSPTGPRETQYF.

The CDR3 nucleotides read TGTGCCAGCAGTGGATCTGAAAGTAATAGCAATCAGCCCCAGCATTTT. This codes for CASSGSESNSNQPQHF. This chain connects TRBV6-1 to TRBJ1-5; no reliable D call. The CDR3 is 16 amino acids. Trimming removed 4 bases at V and 0 bases at J, with 13 bases between. Germline V gene lookup returns CDR1 MNHNS and CDR2 SASEGT.